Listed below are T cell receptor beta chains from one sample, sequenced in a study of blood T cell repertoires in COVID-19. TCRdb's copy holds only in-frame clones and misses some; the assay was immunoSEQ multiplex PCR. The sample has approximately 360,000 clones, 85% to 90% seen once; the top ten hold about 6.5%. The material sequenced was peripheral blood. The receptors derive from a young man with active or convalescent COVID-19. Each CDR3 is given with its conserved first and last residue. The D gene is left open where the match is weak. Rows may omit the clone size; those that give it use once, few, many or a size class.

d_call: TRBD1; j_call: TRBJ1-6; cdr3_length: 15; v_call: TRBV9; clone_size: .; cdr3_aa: CASSPPGQGNSPLHF; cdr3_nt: TGTGCCAGCAGCCCGCCGGGACAGGGAAATTCACCCCTCCACTTT
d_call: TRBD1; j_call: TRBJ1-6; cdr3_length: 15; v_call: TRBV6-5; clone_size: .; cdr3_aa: CASRELGQGYSPLHF; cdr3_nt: TGTGCCAGCAGGGAGTTGGGACAGGGATATTCACCCCTCCACTTT
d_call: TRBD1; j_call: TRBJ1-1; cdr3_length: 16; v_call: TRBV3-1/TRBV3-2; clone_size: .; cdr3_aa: CASSQDLDRGLAEAFF; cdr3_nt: TGTGCCAGCAGCCAAGATTTAGACAGGGGGCTGGCTGAAGCTTTCTTT
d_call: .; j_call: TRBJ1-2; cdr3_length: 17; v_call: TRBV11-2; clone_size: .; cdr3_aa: CASSPFLAATTNYGYTF; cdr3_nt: TGTGCCAGCAGCCCATTTCTCGCGGCTACAACCAACTATGGCTACACCTTC
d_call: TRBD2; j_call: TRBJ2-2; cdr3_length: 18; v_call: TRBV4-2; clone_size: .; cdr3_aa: CASSPRERAGGNTGELFF; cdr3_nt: TGTGCCAGCAGCCCTCGAGAACGAGCGGGGGGGAACACCGGGGAGCTGTTTTTT
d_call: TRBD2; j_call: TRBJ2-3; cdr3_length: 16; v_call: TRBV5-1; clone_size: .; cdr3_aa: CASSPPSGGGTDTQYF; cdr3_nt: TGCGCCAGCAGCCCTCCTAGCGGGGGGGGTACAGATACGCAGTATTTT
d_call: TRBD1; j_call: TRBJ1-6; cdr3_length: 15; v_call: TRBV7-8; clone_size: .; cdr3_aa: CASSPGGRLTQPLHF; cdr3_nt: TGTGCCAGCAGCCCAGGGGGCAGGCTAACTCAACCCCTCCACTTT
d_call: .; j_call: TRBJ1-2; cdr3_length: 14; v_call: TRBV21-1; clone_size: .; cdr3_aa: CASSKRGGVGGYTF; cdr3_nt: TGTGCCAGCAGCAAAAGGGGGGGTGTGGGTGGCTACACCTTC
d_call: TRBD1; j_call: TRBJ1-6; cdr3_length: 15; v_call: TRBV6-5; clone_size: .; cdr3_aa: CASNFRDRKNSPLHF; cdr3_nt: TGTGCCAGCAACTTCCGGGACAGGAAGAATTCACCCCTCCACTTT
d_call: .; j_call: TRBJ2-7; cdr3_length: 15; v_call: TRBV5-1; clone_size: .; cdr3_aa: CASSLFPQGVHEQYF; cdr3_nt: TGCGCCAGCAGCTTGTTTCCACAGGGTGTCCACGAGCAGTACTTC
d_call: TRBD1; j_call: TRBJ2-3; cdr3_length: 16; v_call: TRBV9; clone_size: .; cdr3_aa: CASSPRQGGITDTQYF; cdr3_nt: TGTGCCAGCAGCCCCCGACAGGGTGGGATTACAGATACGCAGTATTTT
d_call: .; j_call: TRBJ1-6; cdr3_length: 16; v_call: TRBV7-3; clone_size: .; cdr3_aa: CASSLSGAGWDSPLHF; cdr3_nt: TGTGCCAGCAGCTTAAGCGGGGCGGGGTGGGATTCACCCCTCCACTTT
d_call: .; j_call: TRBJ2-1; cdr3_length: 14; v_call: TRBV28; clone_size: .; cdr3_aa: CASLVSNGYNEQFF; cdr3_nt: TGTGCCAGCCTAGTTTCCAACGGGTACAATGAGCAGTTCTTC
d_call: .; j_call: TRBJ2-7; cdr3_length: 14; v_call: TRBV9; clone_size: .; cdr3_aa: CASSLNVAPYEQYF; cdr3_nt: TGTGCCAGCAGCTTAAACGTTGCGCCCTACGAGCAGTACTTC
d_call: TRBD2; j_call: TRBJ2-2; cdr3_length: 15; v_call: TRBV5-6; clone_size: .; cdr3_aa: CASSSLAGRTGELFF; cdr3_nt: TGTGCCAGCAGCTCCTTAGCGGGGAGGACCGGGGAGCTGTTTTTT
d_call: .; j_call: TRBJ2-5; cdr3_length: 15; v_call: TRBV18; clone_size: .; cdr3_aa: CASSPTRVGPETQYF; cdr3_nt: TGTGCCAGCTCTCCCACTAGGGTGGGCCCAGAGACCCAGTACTTC
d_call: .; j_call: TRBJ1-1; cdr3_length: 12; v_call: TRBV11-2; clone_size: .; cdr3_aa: CASSLDRARAFF; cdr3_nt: TGTGCCAGCAGCTTAGACAGGGCCCGAGCTTTCTTT
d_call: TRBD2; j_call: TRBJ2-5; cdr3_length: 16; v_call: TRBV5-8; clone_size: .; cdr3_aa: CASSFIAGGLQETQYF; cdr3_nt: TGTGCCAGCAGCTTTATAGCGGGGGGACTCCAAGAGACCCAGTACTTC
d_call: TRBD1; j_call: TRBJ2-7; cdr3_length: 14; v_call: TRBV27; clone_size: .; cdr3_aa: CASSLGTGFYEQYF; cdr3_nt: TGTGCCAGCAGTTTGGGGACAGGGTTCTACGAGCAGTACTTC
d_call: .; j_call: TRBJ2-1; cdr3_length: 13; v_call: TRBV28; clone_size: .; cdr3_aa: CASSLGSADEQFF; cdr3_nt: TGTGCCAGCAGTTTAGGGAGTGCAGATGAGCAGTTCTTC
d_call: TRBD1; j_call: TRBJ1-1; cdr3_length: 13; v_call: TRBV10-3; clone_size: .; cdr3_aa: CAIRDREHTEAFF; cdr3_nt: TGTGCCATCAGGGACAGGGAACACACTGAAGCTTTCTTT
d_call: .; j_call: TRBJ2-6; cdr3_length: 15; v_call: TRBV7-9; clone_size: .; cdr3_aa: CASSLVGLGANVLTF; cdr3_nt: TGTGCCAGCAGCTTAGTGGGGTTAGGGGCCAACGTGCTGACTTTC
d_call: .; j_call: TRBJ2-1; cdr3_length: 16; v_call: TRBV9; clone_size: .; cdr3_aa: CASSVDMTSAKEEQFF; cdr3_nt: TGTGCCAGCAGCGTAGATATGACTAGTGCGAAGGAAGAGCAGTTCTTC
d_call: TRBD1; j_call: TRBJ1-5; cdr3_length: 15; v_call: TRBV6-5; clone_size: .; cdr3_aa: CASSPSTGANQPQHF; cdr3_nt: TGTGCCAGCAGTCCATCGACAGGGGCCAATCAGCCCCAGCATTTT
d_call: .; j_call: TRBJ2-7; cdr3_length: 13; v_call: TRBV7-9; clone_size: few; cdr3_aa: CASSPAGSYEQYF; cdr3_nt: TGTGCCAGCAGCCCCGCAGGGTCCTACGAGCAGTACTTC
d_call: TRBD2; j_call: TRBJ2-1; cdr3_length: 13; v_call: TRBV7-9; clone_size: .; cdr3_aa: CASSHGGFNEQFF; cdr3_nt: TGTGCCAGCAGCCACGGGGGGTTTAATGAGCAGTTCTTC
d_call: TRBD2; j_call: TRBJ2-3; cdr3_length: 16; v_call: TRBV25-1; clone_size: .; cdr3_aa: CASSAAGDTGSDTQYF; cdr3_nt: TGTGCCAGCAGTGCAGCGGGAGATACGGGAAGTGATACGCAGTATTTT
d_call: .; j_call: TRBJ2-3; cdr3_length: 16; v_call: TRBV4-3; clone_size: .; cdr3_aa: CASSQGFVGGPDTQYF; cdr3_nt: TGCGCCAGCAGCCAAGGATTTGTGGGGGGGCCTGACACGCAGTATTTT
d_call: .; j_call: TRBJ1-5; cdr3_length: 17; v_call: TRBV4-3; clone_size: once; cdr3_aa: CASSPRDGGVSNQPQHF; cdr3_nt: TGCGCCAGCAGCCCCAGGGACGGGGGGGTAAGCAATCAGCCCCAGCATTTT
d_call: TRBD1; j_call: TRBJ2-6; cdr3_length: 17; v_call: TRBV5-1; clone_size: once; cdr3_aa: CASSLGQDASGANVLTF; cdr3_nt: TGCGCCAGCAGCCTGGGACAGGATGCCTCTGGGGCCAACGTGCTGACTTTC
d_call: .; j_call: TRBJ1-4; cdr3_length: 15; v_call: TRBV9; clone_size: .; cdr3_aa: CASSVTEDYREKLFF; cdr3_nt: TGTGCCAGCAGCGTAACGGAGGACTACAGGGAAAAACTGTTTTTT
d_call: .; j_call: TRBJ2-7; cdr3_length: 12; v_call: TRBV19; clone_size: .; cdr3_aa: CASSSGGYEQYF; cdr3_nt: TGTGCCAGTAGCTCCGGGGGCTACGAGCAGTACTTC
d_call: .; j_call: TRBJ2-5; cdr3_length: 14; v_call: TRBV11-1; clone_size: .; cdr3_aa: CASSSVRSVETQYF; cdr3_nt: TGTGCCAGCAGCTCAGTTCGGAGCGTAGAGACCCAGTACTTC
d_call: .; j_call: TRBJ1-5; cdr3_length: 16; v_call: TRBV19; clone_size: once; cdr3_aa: CASSIGHTGQGQPQHF; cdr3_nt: TGTGCCAGTAGTATAGGCCATACCGGCCAGGGGCAGCCCCAGCATTTT
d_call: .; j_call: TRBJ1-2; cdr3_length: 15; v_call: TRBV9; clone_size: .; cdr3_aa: CASSVGGLKGLGYTF; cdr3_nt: TGTGCCAGCAGCGTAGGGGGCCTGAAGGGGTTAGGCTACACCTTC
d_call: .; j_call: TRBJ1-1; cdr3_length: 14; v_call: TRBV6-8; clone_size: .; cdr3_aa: CASSLSCHREKAFF; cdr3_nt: TGTGCCAGCAGTTTGAGTTGCCACAGGGAAAAAGCTTTCTTT
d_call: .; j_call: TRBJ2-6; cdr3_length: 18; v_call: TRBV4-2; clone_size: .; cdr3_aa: CASSQEGPGSSGANVLTF; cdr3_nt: TGTGCCAGCAGCCAAGAAGGGCCAGGTAGCTCTGGGGCCAACGTGCTGACTTTC
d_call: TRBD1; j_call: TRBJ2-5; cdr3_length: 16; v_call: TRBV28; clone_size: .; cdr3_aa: CASRGRGPDREETQYF; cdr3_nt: TGTGCCAGCAGGGGAAGGGGTCCAGACAGGGAAGAGACCCAGTACTTC
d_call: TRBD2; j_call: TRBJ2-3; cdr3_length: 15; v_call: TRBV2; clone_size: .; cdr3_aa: CASSPRAGGTDTQYF; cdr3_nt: TGTGCCAGCAGCCCTCGGGCGGGGGGGACAGATACGCAGTATTTT
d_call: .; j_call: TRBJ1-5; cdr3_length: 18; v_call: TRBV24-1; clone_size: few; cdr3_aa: CATSELVLNWGRDKPQHF; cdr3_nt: TGTGCCACCAGTGAGCTCGTGTTAAATTGGGGCAGGGATAAGCCCCAGCATTTT
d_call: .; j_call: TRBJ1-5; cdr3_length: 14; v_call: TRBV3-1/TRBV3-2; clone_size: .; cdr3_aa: CASSHGGSNQPQHF; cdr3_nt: TGTGCCAGCAGCCACGGGGGTAGCAATCAGCCCCAGCATTTT
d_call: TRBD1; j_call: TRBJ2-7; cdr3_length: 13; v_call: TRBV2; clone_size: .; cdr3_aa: CASSAQGAYEQYF; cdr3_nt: TGTGCCAGCAGTGCACAGGGGGCCTACGAGCAGTACTTC
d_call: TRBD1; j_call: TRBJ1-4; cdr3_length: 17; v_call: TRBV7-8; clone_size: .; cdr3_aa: CASSLGGQGGWYEKLFF; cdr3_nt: TGTGCCAGCAGCTTAGGGGGACAGGGTGGGTGGTATGAAAAACTGTTTTTT
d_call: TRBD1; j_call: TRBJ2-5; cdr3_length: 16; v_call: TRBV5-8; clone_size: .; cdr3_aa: CASSPGQGWHQETQYF; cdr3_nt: TGTGCCAGCAGCCCAGGACAGGGGTGGCACCAAGAGACCCAGTACTTC
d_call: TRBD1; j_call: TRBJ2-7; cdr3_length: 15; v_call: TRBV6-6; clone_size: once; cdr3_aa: CASSSSGTGIYEQYF; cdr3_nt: TGTGCCAGCAGTTCCTCCGGGACAGGGATTTACGAGCAGTACTTC
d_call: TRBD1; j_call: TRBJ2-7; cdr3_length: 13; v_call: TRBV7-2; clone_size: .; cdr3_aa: CASSWTGSYEQYF; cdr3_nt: TGTGCCAGCAGCTGGACAGGCTCCTACGAGCAGTACTTC
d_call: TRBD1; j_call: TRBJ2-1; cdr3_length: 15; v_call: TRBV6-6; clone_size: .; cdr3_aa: CASNPDRGIFDEQFF; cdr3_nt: TGTGCCAGCAACCCAGACAGGGGGATTTTCGATGAGCAGTTCTTC
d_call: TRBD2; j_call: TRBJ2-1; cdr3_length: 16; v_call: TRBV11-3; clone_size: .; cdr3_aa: CASSLSGGLKDNEQFF; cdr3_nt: TGTGCCAGCAGCTTATCGGGGGGATTGAAGGACAATGAGCAGTTCTTC
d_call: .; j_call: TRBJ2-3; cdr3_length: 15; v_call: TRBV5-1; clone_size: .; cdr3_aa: CASSLESRRTDTQYF; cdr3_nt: TGCGCCAGCAGCTTGGAGAGCAGGCGCACAGATACGCAGTATTTT
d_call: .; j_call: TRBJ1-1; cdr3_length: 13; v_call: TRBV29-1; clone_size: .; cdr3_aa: CSVKTGLNTEAFF; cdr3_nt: TGCAGCGTTAAGACAGGTCTGAACACTGAAGCTTTCTTT
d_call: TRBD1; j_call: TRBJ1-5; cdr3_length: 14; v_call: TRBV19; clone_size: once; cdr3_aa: CARKNRDRNQPQHF; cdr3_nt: TGTGCCAGAAAGAACCGGGACAGGAATCAGCCCCAGCATTTT
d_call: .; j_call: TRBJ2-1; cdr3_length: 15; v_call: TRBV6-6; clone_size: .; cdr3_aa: CASRGAFPGVFEQFF; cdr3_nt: TGTGCCAGCAGGGGGGCTTTTCCGGGCGTGTTTGAGCAGTTCTTC
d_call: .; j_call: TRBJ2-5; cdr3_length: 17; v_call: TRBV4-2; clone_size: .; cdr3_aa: CASSQVGGGVSGETQYF; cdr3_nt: TGTGCCAGCAGCCAAGTTGGAGGGGGCGTATCGGGTGAGACCCAGTACTTC
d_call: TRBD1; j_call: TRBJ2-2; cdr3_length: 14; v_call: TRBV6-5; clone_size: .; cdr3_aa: CASHRGPPAGELFF; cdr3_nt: TGTGCCAGCCACAGGGGACCCCCTGCCGGGGAGCTGTTTTTT